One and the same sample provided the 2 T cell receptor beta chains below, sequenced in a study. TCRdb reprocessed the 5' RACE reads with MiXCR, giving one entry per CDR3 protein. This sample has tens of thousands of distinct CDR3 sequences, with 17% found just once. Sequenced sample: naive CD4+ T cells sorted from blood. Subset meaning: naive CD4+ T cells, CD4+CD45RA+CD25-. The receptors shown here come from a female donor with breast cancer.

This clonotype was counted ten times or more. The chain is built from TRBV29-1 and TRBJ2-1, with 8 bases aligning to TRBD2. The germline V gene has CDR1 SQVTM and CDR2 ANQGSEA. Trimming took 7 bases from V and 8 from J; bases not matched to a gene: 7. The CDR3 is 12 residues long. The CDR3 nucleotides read TGCAGCGAGGGACTAGTTTACTATGAGCAGTTCTTC. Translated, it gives CSEGLVYYEQFF.

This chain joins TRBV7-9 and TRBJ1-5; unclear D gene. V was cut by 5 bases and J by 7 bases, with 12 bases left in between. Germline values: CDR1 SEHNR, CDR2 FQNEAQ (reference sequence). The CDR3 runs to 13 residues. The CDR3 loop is CASSDHGRQPQHF. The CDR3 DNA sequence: TGTGCCAGCAGCGACCACGGAAGACAGCCCCAGCATTTT.